This T cell receptor (beta chain) was documented in a study of beta chain features in type 1 diabetes. Overall study findings and caveats: Patients with Type 1 diabetes showed moderately but significantly shorter TCRB CDR3s in all four CD4+ subsets.

Comments on this clone: The target antigen is unknown.

What was sequenced were expressed TCRB transcripts, since all of the isolated RNA had been reverse transcribed. Clones were read by immunoSEQ multiplex PCR, and TCRdb kept only the in-frame ones, dropping some. The profile covers about 400,000 clones, with roughly 12% appearing a single time and 0.0095% to 0.011% taken by the ten largest. Trimming stripped 1 base from V and 14 bases from J, with 25 bases between. Germline V gives CDR1 SEHNR, CDR2 FQNEAQ (reference sequence). This CDR3 has 16 amino acids. The chain combines TRBV7-9 with TRBJ2-3; tentative D call: TRBD2 (7 bases). The source material was naive CD4+ T cells from blood. The TCR was taken from a woman aged 18-29 years with type 1 diabetes. CDR3 sequence: CASSLEGTGRGSGWYF. In DNA form, the CDR3 reads TGTGCCAGCAGCTTAGAGGGCACAGGGAGGGGGTCAGGTTGGTATTTT.